This T cell receptor beta chain comes out of a study of regulatory T cells in long-lasting Graves disease. The study's findings and limits: A reduction in accuracy may have resulted from the small sample size. More public clonotypes were shared by persistent patients (around 2,800) than by new patients (roughly 930). Persistent Graves' disease cases displayed lower TCR diversity than newly diagnosed ones. Persistent disease showed a preference for TRBV28, TRBJ1-2 and TRBJ2-5.

With respect to this clonotype: The target antigen is unknown.

The time point was: persistent/refractory GD, antithyroid drugs over 5 years with positive TRAb. Scientists built the TCR library using RNA that was extracted from PBMCs. V gave up 4 bases and J gave up 3 bases; unmatched junction bases: 6. CDR3 size: 15 residues. The V gene's germline CDR1 is SGHTA and CDR2 FQGNSA. For TCR beta, libraries came from iRepertoire HTBI primers and Arm-PCR of CDR3 regions. TCRdb re-called the multiplex PCR reads through MiXCR, storing one row per CDR3 protein. The data hold 300,000 to 500,000 distinct CDR3 sequences, with less than 25% observed a single time. The sample in question was peripheral blood mononuclear cells (PBMCs), obtained when the disease was refractory, from a patient treated with antithyroid drugs. This sequence joins TRBV7-2 and TRBJ2-5, with 9 bases fitting TRBD1. The TCR comes from a female donor with Graves disease. CDR3 sequence reads: CASSSGTGRKETQYF. The CDR3 DNA follows: TGTGCCAGCAGCTCGGGGACAGGGAGGAAAGAGACCCAGTACTTC.